These 8 T cell receptor beta chains came from one sample sequenced in a study of blood T cell repertoires in COVID-19. Assay: immunoSEQ multiplex PCR; the TCRdb copy retains only in-frame clones and omits some. The profile covers tens of thousands of clones, with more than 75% appearing a single time and over 1.2% taken by the ten largest. Sequenced input: peripheral blood. These TCRs come from a middle-aged man with acute or convalescent COVID-19.

The CDR3 region has the DNA TGTGCCAGCAGTCCCTACCTACAGGGGGCTGGCTACACCTTC. Protein product: CASSPYLQGAGYTF. V and J are TRBV28 and TRBJ1-2, with 9 nucleotides matching TRBD1. Trimming took 5 bases from V and 7 from J; bases not matched to a gene: 8. This CDR3 is built from 14 residues. Germline lookup yields CDR1 MDHEN and CDR2 SYDVKM.

V is TRBV7-9 and J is TRBJ2-7; TRBD2 matches at 7 bases. The germline gives CDR1 SEHNR, CDR2 FQNEAQ (reference sequence). There are 16 residues in the CDR3. Trimming at V came to 2 bases and at J to 7 bases, leaving 14 bases not matched to a gene. CDR3 in amino acids: CASSLLGSGLAVEQYF. CDR3 nucleotide sequence: TGTGCCAGCAGCTTACTCGGTAGCGGGCTCGCGGTGGAGCAGTACTTC.

This chain uses TRBV29-1 with TRBJ1-2; D gene unclear. This CDR3 is 11 amino acids long. Trimming shortened V by 1 base and J by 7 bases, and 7 bases separated the two germline ends. Germline lookup yields CDR1 SQVTM and CDR2 ANQGSEA. The CDR3 DNA sequence: TGCAGCGTTGAAGGCGGTCCTGGCTACACCTTC. It translates to CSVEGGPGYTF.

V and J are TRBV27 and TRBJ2-2, with 9 positions matching TRBD1. This CDR3 has 15 amino acids. The germline V gene encodes CDR1 MNHEY and CDR2 SMNVEV (reference sequence). V was clipped by 4 bases and J by 6 bases; unmatched bases: 6. In DNA, the CDR3 is TGTGCCAGCAGTTATACAGGGGGCGCCGCCGGGGAGCTGTTTTTT. Its translation is CASSYTGGAAGELFF.

The chain is built from TRBV19 and TRBJ1-4; 8 nucleotides line up with TRBD1. The CDR3 consists of 16 residues. Germline trimming cut 6 bases from V and 7 bases from J; bases unmatched to any gene: 13. Germline CDR1 and CDR2: LNHDA and SQIVND (reference sequence). The CDR3 DNA reads as TGTGCCAGTAGAAAAAATCCAGACAGGGGAGGTGAAAAACTGTTTTTT. This translates into CASRKNPDRGGEKLFF.

This rearrangement joins TRBV7-6 to TRBJ2-5, with D tentatively TRBD2 (5 bases). Germline V gene sequence: CDR1 SGHVS, CDR2 FNYEAQ. The V end was cut by 5 bases, the J end by 5 bases, with 18 bases between. This CDR3 comprises 15 residues. CDR3 DNA: TGTGCCAGCAGCCCCCGCGTGGAGGTTGTGGAGACCCAGTACTTC. It encodes CASSPRVEVVETQYF.

This chain links TRBV9 with TRBJ2-1; 7 bases are a match to TRBD2. This CDR3 contains 14 residues. V gave up 7 bases and J gave up 2 bases; unmatched junction bases: 6. Germline CDR1 and CDR2: SGDLS and YYNGEE. The CDR3 protein is CASGGSGPYNEQFF. The CDR3, as DNA: TGTGCCAGCGGCGGGAGCGGCCCCTACAATGAGCAGTTCTTC.

The rearrangement links TRBV28 to TRBJ1-5; 9 positions match TRBD1. Germline loops: CDR1 MDHEN, CDR2 SYDVKM. This CDR3 is 18 amino acids long. With 3 bases clipped from V and 1 base from J, the junction kept 10 bases outside the gene matches. The CDR3 nucleotides read TGTGCCAGCAGTTTGCACACAGGGGGCCTGGGCAGCAATCAGCCCCAGCATTTT. This gives the protein CASSLHTGGLGSNQPQHF. Filled out from reference TRBV28 and TRBJ1-5, the complete variable domain reads DVKVTQSSRYLVKRTGEKVFLECVQDMDHENMFWYRQDPGLGLRLIYFSYDVKMKEKGDIPEGYSVSREKKERFSLILESASTNQTSMYLCASSLHTGGLGSNQPQHFGDGTRLSIL.